The 32 T cell receptor beta chains below were found in one sample sequenced in a study of shared clonotypes between healthy human individuals. Generated by immunoSEQ multiplex PCR, the TCRdb table keeps only in-frame clones and is missing some. The sample has 2 million to 3 million clones; approximately 93% are singletons. Specimen: naive CD4+ T cells from PBMCs. As for subset: CD45RA+ positively selected. Receptors originate from a man between 18 and 35 years old in good health. Some clones in this sample may be carry-over from other donors' samples.

V is TRBV30 and J is TRBJ2-1, with TRBD1 as a possible D gene (7 bases). The CDR3 totals 14 residues. V dropped 3 bases and J dropped 4 bases, with 13 bases sitting between them. CDR1 GTSNPN and CDR2 SVGIG come from the germline V gene (reference sequence). CDR3 sequence: CAWSAAGGYNEQFF. CDR3 nucleotide sequence: TGTGCCTGGAGCGCAGCAGGGGGGTACAATGAGCAGTTCTTC.

On this clone: The sample has other DNA sequences that encode this CDR3 too. V is TRBV5-1 and J is TRBJ1-1; TRBD1 aligns across 7 bases. Germline CDR1 SGHRS, CDR2 YFSETQ. V shed 0 bases and J 0 bases; nucleotides not matched to a gene: 5. The CDR3 consists of 16 residues. CDR3 bases: TGCGCCAGCAGCTTGGGACAGGGTGCGATGAACACTGAAGCTTTCTTT. It codes for CASSLGQGAMNTEAFF. Combining the CDR3 with reference TRBV5-1 and TRBJ1-1 gives the whole variable domain KAGVTQTPRYLIKTRGQQVTLSCSPISGHRSVSWYQQTPGQGLQFLFEYFSETQRNKGNFPGRFSGRQFSNSRSEMNVSTLELGDSALYLCASSLGQGAMNTEAFFGQGTRLTVV.

Concerning this clone: The same CDR3 is also encoded by other DNA sequences in this sample. This chain connects TRBV9 to TRBJ1-2, with D unclear. The CDR3 consists of 13 residues. The V gene lost 0 bases and the J gene lost 4 bases, with 7 bases spanning the gap. CDR1 and CDR2 (germline): SGDLS, YYNGEE. The CDR3 protein is CASSVGQTYGYTF. The CDR3 DNA sequence: TGTGCCAGCAGCGTAGGGCAGACCTATGGCTACACCTTC.

This chain links TRBV7-9 with TRBJ1-6; no firm D call. V lost 2 bases to trimming and J lost 10 bases, with 24 bases between them. Germline-derived CDR1 and CDR2 are SEHNR and FQNEAQ (reference sequence). This CDR3 contains 18 residues. CDR3 amino acids: CASSLFLAMTRVPSPLHF. The DNA of the CDR3 is TGTGCCAGCAGCTTATTTCTCGCGATGACTAGGGTTCCGTCACCCCTCCACTTT. The whole variable domain, filled in from reference TRBV7-9 and TRBJ1-6, reads DTGVSQNPRHKITKRGQNVTFRCDPISEHNRLYWYRQTLGQGPEFLTYFQNEAQLEKSRLLSDRFSAERPKGSFSTLEIQRTEQGDSAMYLCASSLFLAMTRVPSPLHFGNGTRLTVT.

The DNA of the CDR3 is TGCGCCAGCAGCACCCGACAGGGGATGAACACTGAAGCTTTCTTT. It codes for CASSTRQGMNTEAFF. V gene TRBV5-1 combines with J gene TRBJ1-1; the match to TRBD1 covers 8 bases. The germline V gene encodes CDR1 SGHRS and CDR2 YFSETQ. The CDR3 totals 15 residues. Trimming cost V 4 bases and J 0 bases; bases outside gene matches: 5. Variable domain in full (rest from reference TRBV5-1 and TRBJ1-1): KAGVTQTPRYLIKTRGQQVTLSCSPISGHRSVSWYQQTPGQGLQFLFEYFSETQRNKGNFPGRFSGRQFSNSRSEMNVSTLELGDSALYLCASSTRQGMNTEAFFGQGTRLTVV.

Notes on this clone: Other nucleotide sequences from this sample produce the same CDR3. The CDR3: CASSLIPSSYNEQFF. The CDR3 region has the DNA TGTGCCAGCAGTTTAATTCCGAGCTCCTACAATGAGCAGTTCTTC. This rearrangement joins TRBV28 to TRBJ2-1; no clear D gene. The CDR3 totals 15 residues. Trimming took off 2 bases at V and 0 bases at J, with 8 bases between the two ends. Germline loops: CDR1 MDHEN, CDR2 SYDVKM.

This chain connects TRBV9 to TRBJ2-7, with D hard to call. V lost 9 bases, J lost 3 bases, and 7 bases lay in between. CDR1 is SGDLS, CDR2 YYNGEE, per germline. The CDR3 runs 10 residues. The CDR3 reads CANTGYEQYF. The CDR3 DNA follows: TGTGCCAACACGGGCTACGAGCAGTACTTC.

This chain joins TRBV7-6 and TRBJ2-1; 14 nucleotides align to TRBD2. CDR3 size: 15 residues. Germline V gene data show CDR1 as SGHVS and CDR2 as FNYEAQ. Trimming removed 4 bases from V and 7 bases from J; junction bases left unmatched: 3. The CDR3 nucleotides are TGTGCCAGCAGCTCGGGACTAGCGGGAGCAAATGAGCAGTTCTTC. This codes for CASSSGLAGANEQFF. The full variable domain, rest sourced from reference TRBV7-6 and TRBJ2-1, is GAGVSQSPRYKVTKRGQDVALRCDPISGHVSLYWYRQALGQGPEFLTYFNYEAQQDKSGLPNDRFSAERPEGSISTLTIQRTEQRDSAMYRCASSSGLAGANEQFFGPGTRLTVL.

As regards this clone: Other DNA variants within this sample encode the same CDR3. This chain links TRBV18 with TRBJ2-7, with D unclear. Deletions cut 3 bases from V and 4 bases from J, with 7 bases between. CDR1 is KGHSH, CDR2 LQKENI, per germline. This CDR3 contains 12 residues. This CDR3 reads CASSPSLYEQYF. CDR3 bases: TGTGCCAGCTCACCCAGCCTTTACGAGCAGTACTTC. Full variable domain (outside the CDR3, taken from reference TRBV18 and TRBJ2-7): NAGVMQNPRHLVRRRGQEARLRCSPMKGHSHVYWYRQLPEEGLKFMVYLQKENIIDESGMPKERFSAEFPKEGPSILRIQQVVRGDSAAYFCASSPSLYEQYFGPGTRLTVT.

V gene TRBV9 combines with J gene TRBJ2-1, with D possibly being TRBD1 (5 bases). The V end was cut by 0 bases, the J end by 9 bases, with 16 bases between. The CDR3 is made up of 15 amino acids. From germline, CDR1 is SGDLS and CDR2 YYNGEE. CDR3 in DNA: TGTGCCAGCAGCGTAGCTTTGGCAGGGCGAGGTGAGCAGTTCTTC. This sequence encodes CASSVALAGRGEQFF.

The rearrangement uses TRBV2 and TRBJ2-1, with 8 bases lining up with TRBD1. The CDR3 is made up of 15 amino acids. The V gene's germline CDR1 is SNHLY and CDR2 FYNNEI. The V and J ends lost 6 bases and 4 bases, in that order; junction bases with no gene match: 8. This CDR3 reads CASSGLGTGYNEQFF. The CDR3 DNA follows: TGTGCCAGCAGCGGTTTGGGGACAGGATACAATGAGCAGTTCTTC.

About this clone itself: The same CDR3 arises from other DNA sequences in this sample as well. The chain links TRBV7-9 to TRBJ2-3; tentative D call: TRBD1 (6 bases). The CDR3 totals 14 residues. Germline assignment: CDR1 SEHNR and CDR2 FQNEAQ (reference sequence). Trimming shortened V by 2 bases and J by 0 bases, and 6 bases separated the two germline ends. CDR3: CASSLQGSTDTQYF. DNA for the CDR3: TGTGCCAGCAGCTTACAGGGGAGCACAGATACGCAGTATTTT. The full variable domain, in which reference TRBV7-9 and TRBJ2-3 provide the parts outside the CDR3, is DTGVSQNPRHKITKRGQNVTFRCDPISEHNRLYWYRQTLGQGPEFLTYFQNEAQLEKSRLLSDRFSAERPKGSFSTLEIQRTEQGDSAMYLCASSLQGSTDTQYFGPGTRLTVL.

This chain uses TRBV28 with TRBJ1-4; D call uncertain. The CDR3 totals 12 residues. Trimming shortened V by 8 bases and J by 5 bases, and 9 bases separated the two germline ends. Looked up from germline, CDR1 is MDHEN and CDR2 is SYDVKM. CDR3 protein: CASGEGNEKLFF. The CDR3 DNA follows: TGTGCCAGCGGGGAGGGAAATGAAAAACTGTTTTTT. Using reference TRBV28 and TRBJ1-4 for the parts outside the CDR3, the full variable domain is DVKVTQSSRYLVKRTGEKVFLECVQDMDHENMFWYRQDPGLGLRLIYFSYDVKMKEKGDIPEGYSVSREKKERFSLILESASTNQTSMYLCASGEGNEKLFFGSGTQLSVL.

The chain couples TRBV28 to TRBJ1-1; TRBD1 matches 12 bases. CDR1 is MDHEN and CDR2 is SYDVKM in the germline V gene. Trimming removed 0 bases from V and 5 bases from J; junction bases left unmatched: 7. The CDR3 is 17 residues long. The CDR3 here is CASSLWGTGGVWTEAFF. DNA of the CDR3: TGTGCCAGCAGTTTATGGGGGACAGGGGGCGTTTGGACTGAAGCTTTCTTT. The whole variable domain, filled in from reference TRBV28 and TRBJ1-1, reads DVKVTQSSRYLVKRTGEKVFLECVQDMDHENMFWYRQDPGLGLRLIYFSYDVKMKEKGDIPEGYSVSREKKERFSLILESASTNQTSMYLCASSLWGTGGVWTEAFFGQGTRLTVV.

The chain has TRBV4-1 and TRBJ2-4, with a weak D call TRBD1 (5 bases). The CDR3 consists of 15 residues. Germline V CDR1 and CDR2: MGHRA, YSYEKL. The V and J ends lost 4 bases and 0 bases respectively, with 10 bases between them. In DNA form, the CDR3 reads TGCGCCAGCAGCCGAGAAGGGGAAGCCAAAAACATTCAGTACTTC. It is translated as CASSREGEAKNIQYF.

V is TRBV4-3 and J is TRBJ1-5; D gene uncertain. Trimming took off 0 bases at V and 2 bases at J, with 11 bases between the two ends. The CDR3 totals 16 residues. Germline CDR1 LGHNA, CDR2 YSLEER. CDR3 sequence (DNA): TGCGCCAGCAGCCAAGATATGAGGTGGGGCAATCAGCCCCAGCATTTT. The encoded protein is CASSQDMRWGNQPQHF.

This clone was observed once. The rearrangement links TRBV10-3 to TRBJ1-2; no definite D call. Trimming removed 10 bases at V and 6 bases at J, with 15 bases between. Germline CDR1 ENHRY, CDR2 SYGVKD. This CDR3 is 12 amino acids long. Written as DNA, the CDR3 is TGTGCCACCCTTGAATTGGTGGATGGCTACACCTTC. This translates into CATLELVDGYTF.

The chain recombines TRBV5-6 with TRBJ2-3; D may be TRBD1 (5 bases). Trimming took off 1 base at V and 0 bases at J, with 12 bases between the two ends. CDR3 length equals 16 residues. Germline CDR1 SGHDT, CDR2 YYEEEE. The CDR3 region has the DNA TGTGCCAGCAGCTTGAGGGGCATCAGAAGCACAGATACGCAGTATTTT. The encoded protein is CASSLRGIRSTDTQYF. The full variable domain, with the rest looked up from reference TRBV5-6 and TRBJ2-3, is DAGVTQSPTHLIKTRGQQVTLRCSPKSGHDTVSWYQQALGQGPQFIFQYYEEEERQRGNFPDRFSGHQFPNYSSELNVNALLLGDSALYLCASSLRGIRSTDTQYFGPGTRLTVL.

Regarding this clone: Different DNA sequences within this sample yield the same CDR3. The chain employs TRBV7-9 and TRBJ2-3; 15 nucleotides line up with TRBD2. Germline trimming cut 5 bases from V and 6 bases from J; bases unmatched to any gene: 6. Germline CDR1 SEHNR, CDR2 FQNEAQ (reference sequence). The CDR3 is made up of 16 amino acids. The CDR3, as DNA: TGTGCCAGCAGCCCAGGGACTAGCGGGAGGACCGATACGCAGTATTTT. Amino acids: CASSPGTSGRTDTQYF.

Points on this clone: The same CDR3 can be traced to other DNA sequences in this sample. This sequence joins TRBV18 and TRBJ1-1; tentative D call: TRBD1 (6 bases). The CDR3 contains 13 residues. CDR1 is KGHSH, CDR2 LQKENI, per germline. V was trimmed by 2 bases and J by 3 bases, leaving 7 bases between them. The CDR3 nucleotides are TGTGCCAGCTCACCAGAGGGGGACACTGAAGCTTTCTTT. Protein product: CASSPEGDTEAFF.

The chain recombines TRBV18 with TRBJ1-1; D is undetermined. The germline V gene encodes CDR1 KGHSH and CDR2 LQKENI. V was clipped by 1 base and J by 7 bases, with 10 bases between them. The CDR3 consists of 13 residues. CDR3 loop: CASSPQAGIEAFF. The CDR3 bases are TGTGCCAGCTCACCACAGGCCGGCATTGAAGCTTTCTTT.

This chain's CDR3 is CASRDLTGIGEQFF. For the CDR3, the DNA is TGTGCCAGCAGAGACCTGACAGGCATAGGTGAGCAGTTCTTC. The V gene is TRBV11-2, the J gene TRBJ2-1; TRBD1 is a possible D gene (6 bases). Trimming took off 6 bases at V and 9 bases at J, with 18 bases between the two ends. Germline CDR1 SGHAT, CDR2 FQNNGV. There are 14 residues in the CDR3. Based on the CDR3 plus reference TRBV11-2 and TRBJ2-1, the full variable domain is EAGVAQSPRYKIIEKRQSVAFWCNPISGHATLYWYQQILGQGPKLLIQFQNNGVVDDSQLPKDRFSAERLKGVDSTLKIQPAKLEDSAVYLCASRDLTGIGEQFFGPGTRLTVL.

The rearrangement uses TRBV4-3 and TRBJ1-4; tentative D call: TRBD1 (5 bases). V was shortened by 5 bases and J by 7 bases, with 20 bases between the two germline ends. Germline values: CDR1 LGHNA, CDR2 YSLEER. The CDR3 length is 16 residues. The CDR3 is CASSSRVARGGEKLFF. The CDR3 region has the DNA TGCGCCAGCAGCTCTCGGGTCGCTCGGGGGGGTGAAAAACTGTTTTTT.

The CDR3 DNA reads as TGTGCCAGCAGCCGGACTCCTAGCGGGATGGGTGAGCAGTTCTTC. Translation: CASSRTPSGMGEQFF. V usage is TRBV6-5 and J usage is TRBJ2-1, with 9 positions matching TRBD2. After removal of 6 bases from V and 9 bases from J, the junction contained 12 bases not matched to a gene. The CDR3 length is 15 residues. Germline assignment: CDR1 MNHEY and CDR2 SVGAGI.

The rearrangement joins TRBV28 to TRBJ2-1; D may be TRBD1 or TRBD2 (5 bases each). Germline V lookup: CDR1 MDHEN, CDR2 SYDVKM. The V gene lost 6 bases and the J gene lost 8 bases, with 17 bases spanning the gap. The CDR3 loop spans 14 amino acids. CDR3 bases: TGTGCCAGCAGCCGAGGGCAGGGTGGCGATGAGCAGTTCTTC. Its translation is CASSRGQGGDEQFF.

The rearrangement uses TRBV6-1 and TRBJ2-5; 8 bases are shared with TRBD1. Germline CDR1 MNHNS, CDR2 SASEGT. The CDR3 loop spans 15 amino acids. J gave up 6 bases and V 3 bases, and 9 bases lay outside the gene matches. This CDR3 reads CASSESRDRKQTQYF. The CDR3 nucleotides are TGTGCCAGCAGTGAGTCCCGGGACAGGAAACAGACCCAGTACTTC.

This rearrangement joins TRBV28 to TRBJ1-5; maybe TRBD1 (5 bases). From germline, CDR1 is MDHEN and CDR2 SYDVKM. The V and J ends lost 0 bases and 7 bases respectively, with 10 bases between them. The CDR3 spans 14 residues. The CDR3 region has the DNA TGTGCCAGCAGTTTATGGCAGGGCTGGCAGCCCCAGCATTTT. This encodes CASSLWQGWQPQHF.

The genes are TRBV7-2 and TRBJ1-2; 8 positions match TRBD1. The CDR3 is made up of 17 amino acids. CDR1 is SGHTA and CDR2 is FQGNSA in the germline V gene. Trimming cost V 2 bases and J 2 bases; bases outside gene matches: 10. The CDR3 loop reads CASSLSRAGGANYGYTF. The CDR3 DNA follows: TGTGCCAGCAGCTTAAGTAGGGCAGGGGGCGCGAACTATGGCTACACCTTC. Combining the CDR3 with reference TRBV7-2 and TRBJ1-2 gives the whole variable domain GAGVSQSPSNKVTEKGKDVELRCDPISGHTALYWYRQSLGQGLEFLIYFQGNSAPDKSGLPSDRFSAERTGGSVSTLTIQRTQQEDSAVYLCASSLSRAGGANYGYTFGSGTRLTVV.

This chain connects TRBV5-1 to TRBJ1-4; 8 nucleotides agree with TRBD1. Germline CDR1 is SGHRS and CDR2 is YFSETQ. The CDR3 spans 17 residues. Losses at the gene ends were 0 bases for V and 0 bases for J; bases not matched to a gene: 4. The DNA for the CDR3 is TGCGCCAGCAGCTTGGCCGCGACAGGGGCAACTAATGAAAAACTGTTTTTT. It encodes CASSLAATGATNEKLFF. The variable domain in full, completed from reference TRBV5-1 and TRBJ1-4, reads KAGVTQTPRYLIKTRGQQVTLSCSPISGHRSVSWYQQTPGQGLQFLFEYFSETQRNKGNFPGRFSGRQFSNSRSEMNVSTLELGDSALYLCASSLAATGATNEKLFFGSGTQLSVL.

The CDR3 loop is CATSRVRAGELFF. The CDR3 bases are TGTGCCACCAGCAGAGTCCGAGCCGGGGAGCTGTTTTTT. The chain combines TRBV15 with TRBJ2-2; D is uncertain. Trimming cost V 1 base and J 6 bases, with 6 bases left between them. Germline loops: CDR1 LNHNV, CDR2 YYDKDF (reference sequence). The CDR3 consists of 13 residues.

This chain joins TRBV6-5 and TRBJ2-7, with a possible D match to TRBD1 (6 bases). CDR1 is MNHEY and CDR2 is SVGAGI in the germline V gene. Trimming shortened V by 5 bases and J by 3 bases, and 8 bases separated the two germline ends. The CDR3 covers 12 residues. CDR3 bases: TGTGCCAGCAGTAGGGGGAACTACGAGCAGTACTTC. Protein sequence: CASSRGNYEQYF.

The V gene is TRBV7-9, the J gene TRBJ2-1; tentatively, D is TRBD2 (6 bases). Germline assignment: CDR1 SEHNR and CDR2 FQNEAQ (reference sequence). Between the trimmed V and J ends, which lost 7 bases and 7 bases, there was a span of 14 bases. The CDR3 loop spans 13 amino acids. DNA of the CDR3: TGTGCCAGCACCCATGCGGGGTTGAATGAGCAGTTCTTC. Translating it yields CASTHAGLNEQFF. Drawing the rest from reference TRBV7-9 and TRBJ2-1, the complete variable domain is DTGVSQNPRHKITKRGQNVTFRCDPISEHNRLYWYRQTLGQGPEFLTYFQNEAQLEKSRLLSDRFSAERPKGSFSTLEIQRTEQGDSAMYLCASTHAGLNEQFFGPGTRLTVL.